A selection of T cell receptor beta chains follows, all from one sample in a study of tumor and adjacent non-tumor tissue in lung cancer. Each CDR3 protein is one row after TCRdb ran MiXCR on the multiplex PCR reads. The sample holds under 95,000 distinct CDR3 sequences, about three fifths seen once. Sequenced: lung tumor tissue. The receptors come from a man between 65 and 85 years old with non-small cell lung cancer. Both conserved end residues are part of each CDR3. The D gene is left open where the match is weak. Clone size is stated in some rows and not others, as once, few, many or a class when expanded.

V	D	size	length	J	CDR3	DNA
TRBV6-2/TRBV6-3	TRBD1	-	17	TRBJ2-4	CASSYSRDRRAKNIQYF	TGTGCCAGCAGTTACTCGAGGGACAGACGAGCCAAAAACATTCAGTACTTC
TRBV11-3	-	-	16	TRBJ2-4	CVNGLNAGQAKNIQYF	TGTGTCAACGGCTTAAACGCGGGGCAAGCCAAAAACATTCAGTACTTC
TRBV10-3	-	many	14	TRBJ1-5	CAISESPGTQPQHF	TGTGCCATCAGTGAGTCGCCAGGGACCCAGCCCCAGCATTTT
TRBV29-1	-	-	14	TRBJ2-7	CRVGPGTGGYWQCF	-
TRBV6-5	-	once	12	TRBJ2-2	CASSYFSWDLFF	TGTGCCAGCAGTTACTTCTCCTGGGACCTGTTTTTT
TRBV10-3	-	-	13	TRBJ2-7	CAISDRYCFEQYF	TGTGCCATCAGCGACAGGTACTGCTTCGAGCAGTATTTC
TRBV4-1	-	-	15	TRBJ2-7	CASSEGIVDFDEQYF	TGCGCCAGCAGCGAGGGGATAGTTGATTTTGACGAGCAGTACTTC
TRBV5-8	-	few	14	TRBJ1-5	CASSLAPDTWTQHF	TGTGCCAGCAGCTTGGCGCCGGACACTTGGACCCAGCATTTT
TRBV11-1	-	-	18	TRBJ2-1	CASSTRQLASERKNVRFF	TGTGCCAGCAGCACTAGGCAGTTGGCTAGCGAGAGAAAGAATGTGCGGTTCTTC
TRBV29-1	-	many	12	TRBJ2-1	CSVGRSYNEQFF	TGCAGCGTTGGTCGCTCCTACAATGAGCAGTTCTTC
TRBV11-1	TRBD1	-	15	TRBJ2-5	CASSPRDRIFETQYF	TGTGCCAGCAGTCCCCGGGACAGGATTTTTGAGACTCAGTACTTC
TRBV12-5	TRBD2	once	20	TRBJ2-3	CASGLFLRDYLLGYTDTQYF	TGTGCTAGTGGTTTGTTCCTCCGGGACTATCTTTTGGGGTACACAGATACGCAGTATTTT
TRBV6-6	TRBD2	many	12	TRBJ2-7	CASGLAVYEQYF	TGTGCCAGCGGGCTAGCGGTATACGAGCAGTACTTC
TRBV11-2	TRBD1	-	19	TRBJ2-6	CASSSPRGRGGSGANILTF	TGTGCCAGTAGCTCCCCGAGGGGAAGAGGGGGCTCTGGGGCCAACATTCTGACTTTC
TRBV29-1	-	-	14	TRBJ2-1	CSDEGVTSVGGQFF	TGCAGCGACGAGGGTGTGACTAGTGTTGGTGGGCAGTTCTTC
TRBV24-1	-	many	15	TRBJ2-5	CATSDLKGPGKTQYF	TGTGCCACCAGTGATTTGAAGGGTCCCGGGAAGACCCAGTACTTC
TRBV29-1	TRBD2	-	14	TRBJ2-3	CSVALRGGQDTQYF	TGCAGTGTTGCCCTCCGGGGGGGCCAAGATACGCAGTATTTT
TRBV10-3	-	-	13	TRBJ2-2	CAIRGLNTGELFF	TGTGCCATCAGGGGGCTAAACACCGGGGAGCTGTTTTTT
TRBV5-1	-	many	12	TRBJ2-7	CASSLLLTLLHF	TGCGCCAGCAGCCTCCTCCTGACTCTCCTACACTTC
TRBV29-1	-	-	14	TRBJ1-1	CGVLKDFVGIEAFF	TGCGGCGTTTTAAAGGATTTCGTCGGCATTGAAGCTTTCTTT
TRBV6-2/TRBV6-3	-	many	13	TRBJ1-5	CASSRGGIQPQHF	TGTGCCAGCAGCCGCGGGGGAATCCAGCCCCAGCATTTT
TRBV6-6	-	many	13	TRBJ2-7	CASRDVPESEQYF	TGTGCCAGCCGGGACGTACCCGAGTCCGAGCAGTACTTC
TRBV11-2	-	many	15	TRBJ2-1	CASSRNLVSYSEQFF	TGTGCCAGCAGCCGAAACCTGGTTTCCTACAGTGAGCAGTTCTTC
TRBV11-2	-	-	14	TRBJ1-1	CASSLYSVGTEDFF	TGTGCCAGCAGCTTATATAGCGTCGGCACTGAAGATTTCTTT
TRBV28	-	-	18	TRBJ2-3	CAISLRGWLAGDTDTQYF	TGTGCCATCAGTTTAAGAGGTTGGCTAGCAGGAGACACAGATACGCAGTATTTT
TRBV6-2/TRBV6-3	TRBD2	-	14	TRBJ2-7	CASYYRGGPYEQYF	TGTGCCAGCTATTACCGGGGGGGACCCTACGAGCAGTACTTC
TRBV6-5	-	once	15	TRBJ1-5	CTSSYAGESNQPQHF	TGTACCAGCAGTTACGCGGGGGAATCCAATCAGCCCCAGCATTTT
TRBV11-2	TRBD1	many	17	TRBJ2-2	CASSLGTQGLRTGELFF	TGTGCCAGCAGCTTAGGAACACAGGGGTTGAGGACCGGGGAGCTGTTTTTT
TRBV4-1	-	-	15	TRBJ2-1	CASSLSGTAYSEQFF	TGCGCCAGCAGCCTATCGGGAACTGCCTACAGTGAGCAGTTCTTC
TRBV7-9	-	-	16	TRBJ2-7	CDSSLLGGRGQGEQYF	TGTGACAGCAGCTTACTTGGAGGCAGGGGACAAGGCGAGCAGTACTTC
TRBV6-6	-	many	16	TRBJ2-1	CASSTGIGKDNNEQFF	TGTGCCAGCAGTACGGGTATTGGAAAGGATAACAATGAGCAGTTCTTC